Each of the 10 T cell receptor beta chains below was sequenced from the same sample in a study of blood T cell repertoires in COVID-19. Some clones are missing from TCRdb's copy, which holds only in-frame ones; the method was immunoSEQ multiplex PCR. The sample includes around 130,000 clones, about 80% of them seen just once. Sequenced input: peripheral blood. These receptors all stem from a human donor in a cohort sampled during active COVID-19.

The V gene is TRBV19, the J gene TRBJ1-5, with D possibly TRBD1 on 5 matching bases. Germline CDR1 is LNHDA and CDR2 is SQIVND (reference sequence). Trimming shortened V by 5 bases and J by 7 bases, and 12 bases separated the two germline ends. This CDR3 is built from 13 residues. In DNA, the CDR3 is TGTGCCAGTAGTCCAGGGTTAGGGCAGCCCCAGCATTTT. It translates to CASSPGLGQPQHF.

The count of this clone is one. V is TRBV28 and J is TRBJ2-5; 13 bases agree with TRBD2. CDR1 MDHEN and CDR2 SYDVKM come from the germline V gene. Germline trimming cut 9 bases from V and 0 bases from J; bases unmatched to any gene: 10. The CDR3 has 17 residues. The CDR3 DNA sequence: TGTGCCAGTAGTGGGACTAGCGGGGCATCGTACCAAGAGACCCAGTACTTC. Its protein product is CASSGTSGASYQETQYF.

J is TRBJ2-7 and V is TRBV18, with 9 nucleotides matching TRBD1. The germline gives CDR1 KGHSH, CDR2 LQKENI. This CDR3 is 16 amino acids long. Germline trimming cut 0 bases from V and 4 bases from J; bases unmatched to any gene: 7. The CDR3 DNA reads as TGTGCCAGCTCACCACCAGGGCTGGACAGGGGTTACGAGCAGTACTTC. It is translated as CASSPPGLDRGYEQYF.

This chain uses TRBV5-1 with TRBJ2-3, with TRBD2 matching 8 bases. The CDR3 is 16 residues long. Germline CDR1 reads SGHRS; CDR2 reads YFSETQ. The J segment lost 2 bases and the V segment lost 4 bases, leaving 9 bases of the junction unmatched. This CDR3 reads CASSPRERELTDTQYF. CDR3 nucleotides: TGCGCCAGCAGCCCGAGAGAGCGGGAGCTCACAGATACGCAGTATTTT.

This clone was counted only a few times. The chain has TRBV28 and TRBJ2-4; 10 nucleotides align to TRBD2. V shed 1 base and J 8 bases; nucleotides not matched to a gene: 2. The germline V gene encodes CDR1 MDHEN and CDR2 SYDVKM. The CDR3 is 14 amino acids. The CDR3 coding sequence is TGTGCCAGCAGTTTATCTAGCGGGGGACACATTCAGTACTTC. Protein: CASSLSSGGHIQYF.

The rearrangement links TRBV10-2 to TRBJ2-7; D might be TRBD1 (6 bases). The length of the CDR3 is 14 residues. V lost 6 bases and J lost 2, with 14 bases in between. Germline CDR1 and CDR2: WSHSY and SAAADI. The CDR3 sequence: CASSTGTQAYEQYF. In DNA form, the CDR3 reads TGCGCCAGCAGCACCGGGACACAAGCCTACGAGCAGTACTTC.

The gene calls are TRBV30 and TRBJ1-4; possibly TRBD1 for D (5 bases). The germline gives CDR1 GTSNPN, CDR2 SVGIG (reference sequence). The ends were cut back, 1 base at V and 0 bases at J, with 12 bases in the middle. CDR3 length equals 16 residues. CDR3 coding DNA: TGTGCCTGGAGTGGGGGGGACGGTGCAACTAATGAAAAACTGTTTTTT. Its protein product is CAWSGGDGATNEKLFF.

This clone showed up just a few times. V usage is TRBV9 and J usage is TRBJ1-4; perhaps TRBD1 as D (6 bases). Deletions cut 3 bases from V and 13 bases from J, with 16 bases between. Germline lookup yields CDR1 SGDLS and CDR2 YYNGEE. CDR3 length equals 13 residues. The CDR3, as DNA: TGTGCCAGCAGCGGAGACCGACAGGCGACACTGTTTTTT. Translated: CASSGDRQATLFF.

The rearrangement joins TRBV7-9 to TRBJ2-3, with 8 bases fitting TRBD1. The CDR3 sequence is 15 residues long. Germline V CDR1 and CDR2: SEHNR, FQNEAQ (reference sequence). With 1 base clipped from V and 2 bases from J, the junction kept 2 bases outside the gene matches. CDR3 bases: TGTGCCAGCAGCTTAGGGCAGGGGGCCACAGATACGCAGTATTTT. Translation: CASSLGQGATDTQYF.

This clone was counted between two and nine times. The chain uses TRBV19 and TRBJ1-5; unclear D gene. CDR1 and CDR2 from the germline V gene are LNHDA and SQIVND (reference sequence). Trimming cost V 7 bases and J 2 bases, with 9 bases left between them. The CDR3 runs to 13 residues. The CDR3 DNA is TGTGCCAGTATTGAGGCTGGCAATCAGCCCCAGCATTTT. Translation gives CASIEAGNQPQHF.